This T cell receptor (beta chain) was profiled in a study of lymphopenia after photon versus proton radiotherapy. J gave up 6 bases and V 0 bases, and 4 bases lay outside the gene matches. This CDR3 comprises 15 residues. Germline values: CDR1 LGHNA, CDR2 YNFKEQ. The assay was immunoSEQ multiplex PCR, and TCRdb's table has in-frame clones only and misses some. This table holds just over 40,000 clones, around 83% found once. The sample consisted of peripheral blood, taken from a patient treated with proton-based radiotherapy. The chain has TRBV4-2 and TRBJ2-2, with 7 bases that match TRBD1. This clonotype was obtained from a woman in her 70s with pancreatic cancer. Some clones in this sample may be carry-over from other donors' samples. The CDR3: CASSQEPGQAGELFF. CDR3 coding DNA: TGTGCCAGCAGCCAAGAACCCGGACAGGCCGGGGAGCTGTTTTTT.